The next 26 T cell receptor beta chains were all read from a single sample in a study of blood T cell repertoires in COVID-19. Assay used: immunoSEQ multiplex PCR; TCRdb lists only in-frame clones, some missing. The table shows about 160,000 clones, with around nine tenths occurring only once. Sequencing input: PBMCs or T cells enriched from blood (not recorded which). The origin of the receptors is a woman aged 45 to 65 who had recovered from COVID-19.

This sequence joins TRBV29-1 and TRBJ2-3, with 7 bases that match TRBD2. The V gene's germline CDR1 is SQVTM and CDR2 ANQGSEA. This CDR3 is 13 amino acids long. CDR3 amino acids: CSGAGVSADTQYF. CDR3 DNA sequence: TGCAGTGGTGCGGGAGTCAGTGCAGATACGCAGTATTTT.

CDR3 in amino acids: CASSPGQKTYEQYF. The CDR3 DNA reads as TGTGCCAGCTCGCCAGGACAGAAAACCTACGAGCAGTACTTC. The chain combines TRBV18 with TRBJ2-7; the D gene is possibly TRBD1 (6 bases). Germline-derived CDR1 and CDR2 are KGHSH and LQKENI. V was clipped by 6 bases and J by 2 bases, with 14 bases between them. This CDR3 has 14 amino acids.

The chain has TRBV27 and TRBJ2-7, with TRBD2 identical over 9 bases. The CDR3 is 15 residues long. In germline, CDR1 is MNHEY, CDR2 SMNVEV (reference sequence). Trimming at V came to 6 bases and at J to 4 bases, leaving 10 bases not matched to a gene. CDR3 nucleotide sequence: TGTGCCAGCAGCCCTTCAGCGGGGGGCTCTTACGAGCAGTACTTC. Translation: CASSPSAGGSYEQYF.

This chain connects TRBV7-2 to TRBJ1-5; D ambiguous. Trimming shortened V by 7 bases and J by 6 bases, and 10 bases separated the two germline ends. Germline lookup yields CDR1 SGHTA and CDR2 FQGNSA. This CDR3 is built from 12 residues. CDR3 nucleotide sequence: TGTGCCAGCAACTCCGATGGTCAGCCCCAGCATTTT. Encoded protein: CASNSDGQPQHF.

The CDR3 DNA sequence: TGTGCCAGCAACCTAGGGGGCAGCTACAATCAGCCCCAGCATTTT. Its protein is CASNLGGSYNQPQHF. The chain is built from TRBV6-5 and TRBJ1-5; 7 nucleotides agree with TRBD1. Per germline, CDR1 MNHEY and CDR2 SVGAGI. Unmatched junction bases numbered 9, after V lost 7 bases and J lost 3 bases. CDR3 length: 15 residues.

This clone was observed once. The CDR3: CAMPKEGENTGELFF. In nucleotides, the CDR3 is TGTGCCATGCCCAAAGAAGGGGAGAACACCGGGGAGCTGTTTTTT. This chain uses TRBV7-8 with TRBJ2-2; TRBD1 is a possible D gene (5 bases). CDR3 length: 15 residues. The germline CDR1 and CDR2 sequences are SGHVS and FQNEAQ. V lost 10 bases to trimming and J lost 1 base, with 16 bases between them.

This CDR3 reads CASSISGGSYNEQFF. For the CDR3, the DNA is TGTGCCAGTAGTATAAGCGGGGGATCCTACAATGAGCAGTTCTTC. The gene calls are TRBV19 and TRBJ2-1; 8 bases align to TRBD2. Trimming took 2 bases from V and 1 from J; bases not matched to a gene: 1. Germline V CDR1 and CDR2: LNHDA, SQIVND (reference sequence). CDR3 length: 15 amino acids.

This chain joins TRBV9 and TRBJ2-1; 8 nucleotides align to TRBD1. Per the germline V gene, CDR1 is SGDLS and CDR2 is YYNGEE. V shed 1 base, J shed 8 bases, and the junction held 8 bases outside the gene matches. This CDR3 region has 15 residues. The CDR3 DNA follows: TGTGCCAGCAGCGTATCGACAGGGGAAAGCGATGAGCAGTTCTTC. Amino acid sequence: CASSVSTGESDEQFF.

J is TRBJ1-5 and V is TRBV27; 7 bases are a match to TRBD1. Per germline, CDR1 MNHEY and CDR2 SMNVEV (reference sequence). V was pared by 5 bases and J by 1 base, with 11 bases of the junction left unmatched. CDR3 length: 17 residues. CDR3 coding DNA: TGTGCCAGCAGTCCAGGGCGGGCAGGGGGAAGCAATCAGCCCCAGCATTTT. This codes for CASSPGRAGGSNQPQHF.

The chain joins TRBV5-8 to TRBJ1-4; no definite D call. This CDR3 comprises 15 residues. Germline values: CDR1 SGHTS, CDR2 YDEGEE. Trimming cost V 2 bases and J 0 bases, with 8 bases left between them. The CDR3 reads CASSLFASTNEKLFF. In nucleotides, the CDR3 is TGTGCCAGCAGCTTATTTGCGTCAACTAATGAAAAACTGTTTTTT.

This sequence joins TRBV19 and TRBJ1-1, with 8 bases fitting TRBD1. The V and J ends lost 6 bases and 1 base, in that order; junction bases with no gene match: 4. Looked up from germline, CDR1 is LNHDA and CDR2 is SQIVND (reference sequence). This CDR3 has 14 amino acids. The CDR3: CASRLGTGNTEAFF. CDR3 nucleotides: TGTGCCAGTAGACTTGGGACAGGGAACACTGAAGCTTTCTTT.

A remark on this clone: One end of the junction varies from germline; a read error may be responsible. CDR3 sequence (DNA): TGTGCCAGTAGCTCCGGGGGGAACACTGAAGCTTTCTTT. This gives the protein CASSSGGNTEAFF. The chain joins TRBV7-3 to TRBJ1-1; D is perhaps TRBD1 (5 bases). Per the germline V gene, CDR1 is SGHTA and CDR2 is FQGTGA. This CDR3 is built from 13 residues.

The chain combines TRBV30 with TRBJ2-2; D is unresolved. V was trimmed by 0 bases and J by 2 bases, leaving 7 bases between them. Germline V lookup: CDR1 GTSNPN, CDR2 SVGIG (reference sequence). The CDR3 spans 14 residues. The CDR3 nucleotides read TGTGCCTGGAGTGTAATCAGTAACACCGGGGAGCTGTTTTTT. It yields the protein CAWSVISNTGELFF.

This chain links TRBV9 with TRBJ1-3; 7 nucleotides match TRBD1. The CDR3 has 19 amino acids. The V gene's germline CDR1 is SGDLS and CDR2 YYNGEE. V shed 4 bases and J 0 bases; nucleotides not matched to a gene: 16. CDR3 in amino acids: CASSLTAPGTADSGNTIYF. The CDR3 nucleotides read TGTGCCAGCAGCCTAACGGCTCCCGGGACAGCCGACTCTGGAAACACCATATATTTT.

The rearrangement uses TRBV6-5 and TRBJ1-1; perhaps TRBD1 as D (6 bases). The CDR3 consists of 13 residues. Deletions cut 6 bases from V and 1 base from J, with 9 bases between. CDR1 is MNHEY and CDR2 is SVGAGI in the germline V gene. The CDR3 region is CASRGRGNTEAFF. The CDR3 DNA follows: TGTGCCAGCAGGGGCAGGGGGAACACTGAAGCTTTCTTT.

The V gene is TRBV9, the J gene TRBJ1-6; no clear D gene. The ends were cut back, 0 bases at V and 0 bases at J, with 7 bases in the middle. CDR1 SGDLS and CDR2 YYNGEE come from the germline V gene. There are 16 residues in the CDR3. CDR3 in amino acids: CASSVEGSSYNSPLHF. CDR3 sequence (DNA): TGTGCCAGCAGCGTAGAAGGGAGCTCCTATAATTCACCCCTCCACTTT.

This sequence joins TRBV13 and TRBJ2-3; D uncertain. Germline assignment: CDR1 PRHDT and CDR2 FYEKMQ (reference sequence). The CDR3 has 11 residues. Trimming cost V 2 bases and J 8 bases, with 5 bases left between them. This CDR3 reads CASSLLSTQYF. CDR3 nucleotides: TGTGCCAGCAGCTTACTAAGTACGCAGTATTTT.

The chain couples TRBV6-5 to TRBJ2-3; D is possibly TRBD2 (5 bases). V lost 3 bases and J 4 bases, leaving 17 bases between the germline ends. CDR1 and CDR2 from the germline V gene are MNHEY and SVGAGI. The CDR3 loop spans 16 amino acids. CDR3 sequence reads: CASSYRGPADADTQYF. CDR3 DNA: TGTGCCAGCAGTTATCGGGGTCCCGCGGACGCAGATACGCAGTATTTT.

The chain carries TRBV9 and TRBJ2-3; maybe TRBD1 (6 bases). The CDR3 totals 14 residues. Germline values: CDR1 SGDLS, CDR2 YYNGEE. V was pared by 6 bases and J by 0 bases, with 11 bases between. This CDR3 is CASNDRTSTDTQYF. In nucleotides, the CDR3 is TGTGCCAGCAACGACAGGACTAGCACAGATACGCAGTATTTT.

The CDR3 loop is CASKQRGNTGELFF. CDR3 sequence (DNA): TGTGCCAGCAAACAAAGGGGGAACACCGGGGAGCTGTTTTTT. This chain uses TRBV25-1 with TRBJ2-2; tentative D call: TRBD1 (5 bases). This CDR3 has 14 residues. From germline, CDR1 is MGHDK and CDR2 SYGVNS. The V gene lost 7 bases and the J gene lost 1 base, with 10 bases spanning the gap.

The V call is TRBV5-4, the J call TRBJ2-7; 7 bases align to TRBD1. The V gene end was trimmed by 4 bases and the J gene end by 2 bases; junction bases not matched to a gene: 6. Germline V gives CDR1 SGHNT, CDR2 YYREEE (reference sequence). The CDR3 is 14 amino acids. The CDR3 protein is CASSQGVSTYEQYF. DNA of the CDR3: TGTGCCAGCAGCCAGGGGGTGTCGACCTACGAGCAGTACTTC.

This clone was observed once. As DNA, the CDR3 is TGTGCCAGCAGCCTAGGTGGACAGGGGAACACTGAAGCTTTCTTT. Encoded protein: CASSLGGQGNTEAFF. The chain uses TRBV5-5 and TRBJ1-1; 8 bases are shared with TRBD1. The germline gives CDR1 SGHKS, CDR2 YYEKEE (reference sequence). Germline trimming cut 4 bases from V and 1 base from J; bases unmatched to any gene: 6. CDR3 length equals 15 residues.

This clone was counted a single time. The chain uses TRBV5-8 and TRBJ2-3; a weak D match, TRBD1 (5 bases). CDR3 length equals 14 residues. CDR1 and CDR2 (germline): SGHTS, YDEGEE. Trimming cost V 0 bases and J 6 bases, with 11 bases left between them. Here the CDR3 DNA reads TGTGCCAGCAGCTTGGGCACAGGTAAGGATACGCAGTATTTT. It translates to CASSLGTGKDTQYF.

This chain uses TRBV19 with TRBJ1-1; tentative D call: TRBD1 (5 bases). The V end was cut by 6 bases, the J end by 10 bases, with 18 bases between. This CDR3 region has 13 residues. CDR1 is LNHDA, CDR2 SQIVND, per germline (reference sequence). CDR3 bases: TGTGCCAGTAGCAAATCCGACAGACCGGGAGCTTTCTTT. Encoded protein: CASSKSDRPGAFF.

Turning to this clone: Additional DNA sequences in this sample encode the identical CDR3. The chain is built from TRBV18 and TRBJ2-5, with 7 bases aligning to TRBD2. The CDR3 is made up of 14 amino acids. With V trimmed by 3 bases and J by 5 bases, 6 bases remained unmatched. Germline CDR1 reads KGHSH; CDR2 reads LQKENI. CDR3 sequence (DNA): TGTGCCAGCTCACCCTCTAGCGGTGGTGAGACCCAGTACTTC. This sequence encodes CASSPSSGGETQYF.

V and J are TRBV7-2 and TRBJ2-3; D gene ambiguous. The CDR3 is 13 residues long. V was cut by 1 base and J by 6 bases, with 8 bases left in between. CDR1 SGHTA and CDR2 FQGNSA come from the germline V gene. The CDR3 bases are TGTGCCAGCAGCTTAGGGGCTCCTGATACGCAGTATTTT. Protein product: CASSLGAPDTQYF.